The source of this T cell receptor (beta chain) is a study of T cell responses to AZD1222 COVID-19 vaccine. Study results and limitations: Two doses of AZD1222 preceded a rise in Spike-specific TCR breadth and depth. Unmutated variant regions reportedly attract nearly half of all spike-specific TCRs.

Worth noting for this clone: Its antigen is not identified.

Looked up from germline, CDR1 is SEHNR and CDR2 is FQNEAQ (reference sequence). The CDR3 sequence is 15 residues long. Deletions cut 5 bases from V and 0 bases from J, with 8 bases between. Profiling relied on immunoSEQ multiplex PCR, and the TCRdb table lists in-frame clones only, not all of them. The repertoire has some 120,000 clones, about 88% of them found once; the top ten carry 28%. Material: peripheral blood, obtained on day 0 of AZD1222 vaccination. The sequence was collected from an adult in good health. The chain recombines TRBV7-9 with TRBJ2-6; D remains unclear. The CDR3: CASSNTHSGANVLTF. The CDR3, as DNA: TGTGCCAGCAGCAACACCCACTCTGGGGCCAACGTCCTGACTTTC. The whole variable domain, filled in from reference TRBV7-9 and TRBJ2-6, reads DTGVSQNPRHKITKRGQNVTFRCDPISEHNRLYWYRQTLGQGPEFLTYFQNEAQLEKSRLLSDRFSAERPKGSFSTLEIQRTEQGDSAMYLCASSNTHSGANVLTFGAGSRLTVL.